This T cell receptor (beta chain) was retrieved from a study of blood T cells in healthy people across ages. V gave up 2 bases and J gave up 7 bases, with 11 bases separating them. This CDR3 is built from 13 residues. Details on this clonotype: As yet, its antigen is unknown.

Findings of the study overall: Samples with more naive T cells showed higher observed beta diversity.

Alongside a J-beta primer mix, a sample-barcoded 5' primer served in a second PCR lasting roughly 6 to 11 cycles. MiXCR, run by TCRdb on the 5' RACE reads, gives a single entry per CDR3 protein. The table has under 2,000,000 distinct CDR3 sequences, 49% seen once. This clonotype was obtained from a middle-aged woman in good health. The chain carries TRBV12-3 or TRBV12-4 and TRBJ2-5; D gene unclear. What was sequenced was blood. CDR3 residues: CASSLLIRGTQYF. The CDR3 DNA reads TGTGCCAGCAGTTTATTGATTCGAGGGACCCAGTACTTC.